Below, 13 T cell receptor beta chains from the same sample are listed, as sequenced in a study of OX40 agonist ivuxolimab in advanced cancers. Measured with immunoSEQ multiplex PCR; TCRdb has only the in-frame clones, and not every one. The sample records tens of thousands of clones, roughly 90% being singletons. The source material was CD4+ or CD8+ T cells sorted from blood, sampled in a trial of the OX40 agonist ivuxolimab. The receptors here all came from an adult with an advanced solid tumor such as melanoma, head and neck, liver or kidney cancer.

The J gene is TRBJ2-5, the V gene TRBV9; D is perhaps TRBD1 (6 bases). CDR1 and CDR2 (germline): SGDLS, YYNGEE. Trimming pared 0 bases from V and 2 bases from J, leaving 14 bases between. The CDR3 length is 16 residues. The CDR3 DNA sequence: TGTGCCAGCAGCGTAGGGGGAGAGGGGACACAAGAGACCCAGTACTTC. It translates to CASSVGGEGTQETQYF.

This sequence joins TRBV7-3 and TRBJ2-1; 10 bases align to TRBD2. V was pared by 2 bases and J by 7 bases, with 5 bases of the junction left unmatched. The CDR3 covers 15 residues. CDR1 and CDR2 (germline): SGHTA, FQGTGA. The CDR3, as DNA: TGTGCCAGCAGCTTATTAGCGGGGGGTGGTAATGAGCAGTTCTTC. Amino acid sequence: CASSLLAGGGNEQFF. Using reference TRBV7-3 and TRBJ2-1 for the parts outside the CDR3, the full variable domain is GAGVSQTPSNKVTEKGKYVELRCDPISGHTALYWYRQSLGQGPEFLIYFQGTGAADDSGLPNDRFFAVRPEGSVSTLKIQRTERGDSAVYLCASSLLAGGGNEQFFGPGTRLTVL.

This chain joins TRBV4-1 and TRBJ1-2; D ambiguous. Germline V CDR1 and CDR2: MGHRA, YSYEKL. This CDR3 has 15 residues. The V end lost 0 bases, the J end lost 4 bases, and 12 bases lay between the germline ends. The CDR3 DNA is TGCGCCAGCAGCCAAGATGTAAGGGTAGGCTATGGCTACACCTTC. Translation: CASSQDVRVGYGYTF.

V usage is TRBV30 and J usage is TRBJ2-5, with TRBD1 matching 9 bases. The germline gives CDR1 GTSNPN, CDR2 SVGIG (reference sequence). Losses at the gene ends were 1 base for V and 1 base for J; bases not matched to a gene: 16. The CDR3 consists of 19 residues. CDR3 sequence reads: CAWSGSGTGMFQGQETQYF. CDR3 in DNA: TGTGCCTGGAGTGGATCCGGGACAGGGATGTTTCAGGGCCAAGAGACCCAGTACTTC.

The chain joins TRBV4-1 to TRBJ2-6, with D unclear. CDR3 size: 15 residues. Germline values: CDR1 MGHRA, CDR2 YSYEKL. V lost 3 bases to trimming and J lost 2 bases, with 8 bases between them. The CDR3 bases are TGCGCCAGCAGCCAGTCTACGGCTGGGGCCAACGTCCTGACTTTC. This gives the protein CASSQSTAGANVLTF.

The V gene is TRBV9, the J gene TRBJ2-2, with TRBD2 matching 8 bases. CDR3 size: 16 residues. V lost 1 base and J lost 1; bases outside the gene matches: 3. Looked up from germline, CDR1 is SGDLS and CDR2 is YYNGEE. CDR3 sequence: CASSVRLAGNTGELFF. Written as DNA, the CDR3 is TGTGCCAGCAGCGTAAGGCTAGCGGGGAACACCGGGGAGCTGTTTTTT.

The chain uses TRBV6-1 and TRBJ2-7; D remains ambiguous. With 3 bases removed from V and 2 bases from J, the gap between germline ends came to 11 bases. Germline loops: CDR1 MNHNS, CDR2 SASEGT. This CDR3 comprises 14 residues. CDR3 nucleotides: TGTGCCAGCAGTGAGGGCGCCGGCACCTACGAGCAGTACTTC. This encodes CASSEGAGTYEQYF.

J is TRBJ2-6 and V is TRBV4-3; a weak D match, TRBD1 (5 bases). Trimming pared 0 bases from V and 5 bases from J, leaving 14 bases between. The germline V gene encodes CDR1 LGHNA and CDR2 YSLEER. The CDR3 runs to 17 residues. The CDR3 region has the DNA TGCGCCAGCAGCCAAGAGTTTGGGGCTTTCTGGGCCAACGTCCTGACTTTC. Protein: CASSQEFGAFWANVLTF.

The chain has TRBV5-1 and TRBJ2-7; TRBD1 matches at 8 bases. Germline CDR1 SGHRS, CDR2 YFSETQ. This CDR3 is 16 amino acids long. With V trimmed by 1 base and J by 4 bases, 10 bases remained unmatched. CDR3 region: CASSLPTDRGTYEQYF. The CDR3 DNA follows: TGCGCCAGCAGCTTGCCAACCGACAGGGGAACGTACGAGCAGTACTTC.

V gene TRBV6-5 combines with J gene TRBJ2-3, with 12 bases aligning to TRBD2. The germline gives CDR1 MNHEY, CDR2 SVGAGI. The CDR3 loop spans 16 amino acids. V lost 0 bases, J lost 8 bases, and 6 bases stayed unmatched. The CDR3, as DNA: TGTGCCAGCAGTTACTCAACTAGCGGGGGGTCCGTTACGCAGTATTTT. It is translated as CASSYSTSGGSVTQYF.

The chain is built from TRBV7-8 and TRBJ2-2; D unclear. The CDR3 runs 18 residues. The V and J ends lost 1 base and 3 bases respectively, with 18 bases between them. The V gene's germline CDR1 is SGHVS and CDR2 FQNEAQ. CDR3 region: CASSLVLSSDVYTGELFF. In DNA, the CDR3 is TGTGCCAGCAGCTTAGTCTTGTCCTCGGATGTTTACACCGGGGAGCTGTTTTTT.

The V and J genes are TRBV21-1 and TRBJ1-1; whether TRBD1, the table's D call, matches the DNA was not checked. TRBV21-1 counts as a pseudogene. The length of the CDR3 is 17 residues. CDR3: CASTSNGQGDENTEAFF. CDR3 in DNA: TGTGCCAGCACCAGTAACGGACAGGGGGATGAGAACACTGAAGCTTTCTTT.

A single count supports this clone. The chain recombines TRBV7-6 with TRBJ2-7, with TRBD1 as a possible D gene (5 bases). V lost 1 base and J 2 bases, leaving 12 bases between the germline ends. CDR1 and CDR2 (germline): SGHVS, FNYEAQ. The CDR3 loop spans 15 amino acids. CDR3 region: CASSLGTSPTYEQYF. CDR3 nucleotides: TGTGCCAGCAGCTTAGGGACAAGCCCCACCTACGAGCAGTACTTC.